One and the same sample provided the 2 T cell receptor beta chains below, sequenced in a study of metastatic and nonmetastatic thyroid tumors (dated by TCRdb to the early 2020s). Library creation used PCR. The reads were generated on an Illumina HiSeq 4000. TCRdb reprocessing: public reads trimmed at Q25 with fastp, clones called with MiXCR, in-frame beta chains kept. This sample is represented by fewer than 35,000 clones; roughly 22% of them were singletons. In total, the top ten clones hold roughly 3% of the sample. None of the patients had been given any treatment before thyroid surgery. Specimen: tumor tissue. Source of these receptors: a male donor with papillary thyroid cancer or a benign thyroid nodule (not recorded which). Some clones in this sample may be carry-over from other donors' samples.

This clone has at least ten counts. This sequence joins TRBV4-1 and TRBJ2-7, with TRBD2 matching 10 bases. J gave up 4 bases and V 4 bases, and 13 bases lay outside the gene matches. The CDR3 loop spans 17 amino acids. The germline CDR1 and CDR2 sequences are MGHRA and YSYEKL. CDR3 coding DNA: TGCGCCAGCAGCCTAGGGCCGGTTGGGACTAGCGCATACGAGCAGTACTTC. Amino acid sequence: CASSLGPVGTSAYEQYF.

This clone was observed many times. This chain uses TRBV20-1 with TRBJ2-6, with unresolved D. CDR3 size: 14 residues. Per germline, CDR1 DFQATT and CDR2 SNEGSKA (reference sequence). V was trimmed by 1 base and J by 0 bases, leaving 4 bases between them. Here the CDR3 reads CSARVTSGANVLTF. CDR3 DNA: TGCAGTGCTAGAGTTACCTCTGGGGCCAACGTCCTGACTTTC.